Listed below are T cell receptor beta chains from one sample, sequenced in a study of CD8+ T cells in alopecia areata. Sequencing used immunoSEQ multiplex PCR; TCRdb keeps in-frame clones, though not all of them. Seen here are around 150,000 clones, roughly 58% observed once, and the top ten hold about 40%. Sequenced sample: CD8+ T cells sorted from blood. The origin of the receptors is a human donor in good health. Both conserved end residues are part of each CDR3. D genes are given only for firm matches. Clone size is given for some rows only: seen once, a few or many times, or a class if the clone is expanded.

TRBJ2-5 | . | TRBV11-2 | 15 | TRBD2 | TGTGCCAGCAGCTTAGGAGCGGGAGGCGGAGAGACCCAGTACTTC | CASSLGAGGGETQYF
TRBJ1-1 | . | TRBV4-1 | 16 | . | TGCGCCAGCAGCCAATTAGGAGACAGGTGGGACACTGAAGCTTTCTTT | CASSQLGDRWDTEAFF
TRBJ2-7 | . | TRBV19 | 13 | . | TGTGCCAGTAGTATACGAGATAGCTACGAGCAGTACTTC | CASSIRDSYEQYF
TRBJ1-5 | few | TRBV5-6 | 13 | . | TGTGCCAGCAGCCTGGGAGCAGCTCAGCCCCAGCATTTT | CASSLGAAQPQHF
TRBJ2-7 | . | TRBV27 | 16 | . | TGTGCCAGCAGTTTATTGTCAATTGGGGGGGGCCGCGAGCAGTACTTC | CASSLLSIGGGREQYF
TRBJ2-2 | . | TRBV30 | 13 | . | TGTGCCTGGAGGGACCCGGCCACCGGGGAGCTGTTTTTT | CAWRDPATGELFF
TRBJ2-3 | . | TRBV5-6 | 14 | TRBD2 | TGTGCCAGCGGGACACTAGCGGCCGCAGATACGCAGTATTTT | CASGTLAAADTQYF
TRBJ2-3 | once | TRBV5-4 | 15 | . | TGTGCCAGCAGCCCGTCGACAAGACCCACAGATACGCAGTATTTT | CASSPSTRPTDTQYF
TRBJ2-3 | . | TRBV11-2 | 15 | TRBD2 | TGTGCCAGCAGCTCGACTAGCGGATTCACAGATACGCAGTATTTT | CASSSTSGFTDTQYF
TRBJ2-3 | once | TRBV15 | 16 | . | TGTGCCACCAGCAGAGAAAGGGGGAGTAGCACAGATACGCAGTATTTT | CATSRERGSSTDTQYF
TRBJ2-7 | . | TRBV5-1 | 11 | . | TGCGCCAGCAGCTTGGCAAGCGAGCAGTACTTC | CASSLASEQYF
TRBJ1-2 | . | TRBV23-1 | 16 | TRBD1 | TGCGCCAGCAGTCGTGAGATAGGGGGCGGAAACTATGGCTACACCTTC | CASSREIGGGNYGYTF
TRBJ2-1 | few | TRBV27 | 13 | TRBD2 | TGTGCCAGCACTAGCGGTTACTACAATGAGCAGTTCTTC | CASTSGYYNEQFF
TRBJ2-7 | . | TRBV28 | 18 | TRBD1 | TGTGCCAGCAGCCCTCGTGGACAGGGGACTCCATCTTTATACGAGCAGTACTTC | CASSPRGQGTPSLYEQYF
TRBJ1-1 | . | TRBV25-1 | 15 | . | TGTGCCAGCAGTGAAAGCCGCACGGTGAACACTGAAGCTTTCTTT | CASSESRTVNTEAFF
TRBJ2-2 | few | TRBV23-1 | 13 | . | TGCGCCAGCAGTCCGGTGGGGTCCGGGGAGCTGTTTTTT | CASSPVGSGELFF
TRBJ2-7 | . | TRBV29-1 | 11 | TRBD1 | TGCAGCGTTACAGGGGGCTACGAGCAGTACTTC | CSVTGGYEQYF
TRBJ2-1 | once | TRBV27 | 15 | . | TGTGCCAGCAGTAACAGGGTGCCCTCCTACAATGAGCAGTTCTTC | CASSNRVPSYNEQFF
TRBJ2-7 | . | TRBV11-2 | 16 | . | TGTGCCAGCAGCTTTGGGTTTAGCGGAGCCTCCTACGAGCAGTACTTC | CASSFGFSGASYEQYF
TRBJ2-1 | few | TRBV29-1 | 13 | . | TGCAGCGCGGAACAGGGCGCGGGGAATGAGCAGTTCTTC | CSAEQGAGNEQFF
TRBJ2-7 | few | TRBV28 | 13 | . | TGTGCCAGCAGTTCACCCCCGGGGGACGAGCAGTACTTC | CASSSPPGDEQYF
TRBJ2-7 | . | TRBV10-3 | 15 | TRBD2 | TGTGCCATCAGTGAGTCAGGAGCGGGAGCGTACGAGCAGTACTTC | CAISESGAGAYEQYF
TRBJ2-2 | . | TRBV9 | 15 | . | TGTGCCAGCAGCTCGGGGTTGGAAGCGCCCGGGGAGCTGTTTTTT | CASSSGLEAPGELFF
TRBJ2-5 | . | TRBV23-1 | 20 | TRBD1 | TGCGCCAGCAGTCAATCGTTTGAAGGACAGGGGTCCCTTGCTCAAGAGACCCAGTACTTC | CASSQSFEGQGSLAQETQYF
TRBJ1-2 | few | TRBV27 | 13 | . | TGTGCCAGCACGACAACGGGGGATTATGGCTACACCTTC | CASTTTGDYGYTF
TRBJ2-1 | few | TRBV29-1 | 11 | . | TGCAGCGTTGAGGGGGGCAATGAGCAGTTCTTC | CSVEGGNEQFF
TRBJ2-7 | . | TRBV29-1 | 19 | . | TGCAGCGTTGAAGTACCCCCGATGAGACCTGGGTCGTTGAGCTACGAGCAGTACTTC | CSVEVPPMRPGSLSYEQYF
TRBJ2-7 | few | TRBV9 | 15 | TRBD2 | TGTGCCAGCAGCGTCGGCGGGAGCACCTCCTACGAGCAGTACTTC | CASSVGGSTSYEQYF